Below, 28 T cell receptor beta chains from the same sample are listed, as sequenced in a study of post-analysis software for immune sequencing data. Broader study findings: Included in a set of about five TRBV segments more frequent in patients than controls were TRBV5-6, TRBV5-1 and TRBV20-1.

For these receptors, no antigen is known. Unique molecular identifiers tagged the TCR beta cDNA libraries. TCRdb called the PCR reads again in MiXCR, with one record for every CDR3 protein. This table has fewer than 700,000 distinct CDR3 sequences, roughly 40% appearing once. The specimen was blood. All receptors derive from a girl between 5 and 17 years old with multiple sclerosis.

The J gene is TRBJ2-1, the V gene TRBV29-1; 10 nucleotides match TRBD2. Germline loops: CDR1 SQVTM, CDR2 ANQGSEA. CDR3 length equals 13 residues. With 1 base clipped from V and 13 bases from J, the junction kept 7 bases outside the gene matches. CDR3 sequence reads: CSVEGTSGAKQFF. The CDR3 DNA reads as TGCAGCGTTGAAGGGACTAGCGGAGCCAAACAGTTCTTC.

This clonotype came up a few times. Here the CDR3 reads CASNRRGGTGELFF. CDR3 in DNA: TGTGCCAGCAACCGCCGGGGGGGCACCGGGGAGCTGTTTTTT. The rearrangement links TRBV25-1 to TRBJ2-2; 8 positions agree with TRBD2. This CDR3 spans 14 amino acids. Trimming cost V 7 bases and J 4 bases; bases outside gene matches: 5. Germline V gene data show CDR1 as MGHDK and CDR2 as SYGVNS.

The rearrangement joins TRBV19 to TRBJ1-1; tentative D call: TRBD1 (5 bases). Germline loops: CDR1 LNHDA, CDR2 SQIVND (reference sequence). This CDR3 region has 15 residues. V was cut by 7 bases and J by 0 bases, with 15 bases left in between. The CDR3 sequence: CASTHGRGMNTEAFF. The DNA for the CDR3 is TGTGCCAGTACCCACGGACGGGGGATGAACACTGAAGCTTTCTTT.

This clonotype was recorded a few times. The J gene is TRBJ2-5, the V gene TRBV20-1, with TRBD1 as a possible D gene (6 bases). CDR1 is DFQATT and CDR2 is SNEGSKA in the germline V gene (reference sequence). V lost 6 bases and J 5 bases, leaving 19 bases between the germline ends. CDR3 length: 14 residues. CDR3 DNA: TGCAGTGCAGCCTCGGAATATGGGGGCGAGACCCAGTACTTC. Translation gives CSAASEYGGETQYF.

This clonotype was picked up a small number of times. This chain uses TRBV13 with TRBJ2-7, with a weak D call TRBD1 (7 bases). Germline V lookup: CDR1 PRHDT, CDR2 FYEKMQ (reference sequence). The V end lost 5 bases, the J end lost 5 bases, and 16 bases lay between the germline ends. The CDR3 length is 14 residues. The CDR3 nucleotides are TGTGCCAGCAGCCCACTGACAGGGAGGAACGAGCAGTACTTC. This encodes CASSPLTGRNEQYF.

This clonotype appeared a few times. This chain connects TRBV6-1 to TRBJ2-5; TRBD2 agrees at 10 bases. Losses at the gene ends were 5 bases for V and 6 bases for J; bases not matched to a gene: 15. CDR3 length: 17 residues. CDR1 and CDR2 (germline): MNHNS, SASEGT. The CDR3 DNA sequence: TGTGCCAGCAGTCCGGGACTAGCGCGGGGACGAGGACAGACCCAGTACTTC. It codes for CASSPGLARGRGQTQYF.

This clonotype has at least ten counts. The chain recombines TRBV12-3 or TRBV12-4 with TRBJ2-7, with D perhaps matching TRBD2 (5 bases). Trimming removed 9 bases at V and 3 bases at J, with 9 bases between. This CDR3 is 11 amino acids long. The CDR3 nucleotides are TGTGCCAGTGGGAGAGGCTACGAGCAGTACTTC. This translates into CASGRGYEQYF.

V gene TRBV2 combines with J gene TRBJ1-4, with 12 bases identical to TRBD1. Trimming at V came to 6 bases and at J to 5 bases, leaving 4 bases not matched to a gene. The V gene's germline CDR1 is SNHLY and CDR2 FYNNEI. The length of the CDR3 is 15 residues. The CDR3 loop reads CASRGQGAANEKLFF. The CDR3 bases are TGTGCCAGCAGGGGACAGGGGGCCGCGAATGAAAAACTGTTTTTT.

This clonotype was observed a handful of times. The genes are TRBV12-3 or TRBV12-4 and TRBJ2-1, with 9 bases lining up with TRBD1. This CDR3 is built from 15 residues. Trimming removed 6 bases from V and 8 bases from J; junction bases left unmatched: 11. The CDR3 region has the DNA TGTGCCAGCAGCCCGGGGACAGGGCCATTTTATGAGCAGTTCTTC. Its protein product is CASSPGTGPFYEQFF.

This clonotype has only a few counts. The chain has TRBV12-3 or TRBV12-4 and TRBJ2-5; 9 bases agree with TRBD2. The CDR3 has 16 residues. Trimming cost V 6 bases and J 1 base; bases outside gene matches: 9. This chain's CDR3 is CASSPGGAGGQETQYF. The CDR3 DNA reads as TGTGCCAGCAGCCCGGGTGGAGCGGGGGGCCAAGAGACCCAGTACTTC.

The chain recombines TRBV7-8 with TRBJ1-4; unclear D gene. Deletions cut 5 bases from V and 3 bases from J, with 13 bases between. This CDR3 contains 15 residues. Germline V gene lookup returns CDR1 SGHVS and CDR2 FQNEAQ. Here the CDR3 DNA reads TGTGCCAGCAGCCACAAGGAATATCCTAATGAAAAACTGTTTTTT. Translating it yields CASSHKEYPNEKLFF.

This clonotype showed up just a few times. In DNA, the CDR3 is TGCAGTGCTTGGGAGGGACAGGGGAACCACGAGCAGTACTTC. This codes for CSAWEGQGNHEQYF. V and J are TRBV20-1 and TRBJ2-7, with 10 nucleotides matching TRBD1. Per the germline V gene, CDR1 is DFQATT and CDR2 is SNEGSKA (reference sequence). V shed 5 bases, J shed 5 bases, and the junction held 9 bases outside the gene matches. This CDR3 is 14 amino acids long.

This sequence joins TRBV9 and TRBJ1-1; D is possibly TRBD1 (5 bases). Germline V gene lookup returns CDR1 SGDLS and CDR2 YYNGEE. V was shortened by 0 bases and J by 1 base, with 10 bases between the two germline ends. CDR3 length: 15 amino acids. The DNA of the CDR3 is TGTGCCAGCAGCGTAGATGGGGGATGGAACACTGAAGCTTTCTTT. It specifies CASSVDGGWNTEAFF.

This clonotype was picked up many times. V gene TRBV12-3 or TRBV12-4 combines with J gene TRBJ2-7; possible D gene TRBD2, 5 bases. The CDR3 loop spans 11 amino acids. V dropped 4 bases and J dropped 4 bases, with 5 bases sitting between them. CDR3 sequence: CASSSGYEQYF. CDR3 coding DNA: TGTGCCAGCAGTTCGGGATACGAGCAGTACTTC.

The gene calls are TRBV6-5 and TRBJ2-6; D gene uncertain. The germline V gene encodes CDR1 MNHEY and CDR2 SVGAGI. V was clipped by 4 bases and J by 1 base, with 8 bases between them. There are 15 residues in the CDR3. The CDR3 is CASSLRPSGANVLTF. CDR3 DNA sequence: TGTGCCAGCAGTTTACGGCCATCTGGGGCCAACGTCCTGACTTTC.

There are a few counts of this clonotype. V is TRBV7-3 and J is TRBJ2-3, with D tentatively TRBD2 (5 bases). The CDR3 has 15 amino acids. V was shortened by 1 base and J by 0 bases, with 8 bases between the two germline ends. Germline CDR1 SGHTA, CDR2 FQGTGA. Written as DNA, the CDR3 is TGTGCCAGCAGCTTAATGCGGACTAGCACAGATACGCAGTATTTT. This translates into CASSLMRTSTDTQYF.

The genes are TRBV6-1 and TRBJ2-5, with TRBD2 matching 10 bases. In germline, CDR1 is MNHNS, CDR2 SASEGT. This CDR3 contains 15 residues. Germline trimming cut 2 bases from V and 2 bases from J; bases unmatched to any gene: 2. CDR3 region: CASSERAGGQETQYF. Here the CDR3 DNA reads TGTGCCAGCAGTGAACGAGCGGGGGGGCAAGAGACCCAGTACTTC.

This clonotype turned up a few times. The chain uses TRBV10-2 and TRBJ2-3; TRBD1 matches 9 bases. The CDR3 has 15 residues. Germline V gene data show CDR1 as WSHSY and CDR2 as SAAADI. Trimming took 8 bases from V and 3 from J; bases not matched to a gene: 9. CDR3 sequence (DNA): TGCGCCAGCTCTCTTGGGACAGGGATGACAGATACGCAGTATTTT. It translates to CASSLGTGMTDTQYF.

V is TRBV5-1 and J is TRBJ2-3, with a tentative D call TRBD2 (6 bases). Between the trimmed V and J ends, which lost 3 bases and 9 bases, there was a span of 14 bases. This CDR3 spans 13 amino acids. Germline assignment: CDR1 SGHRS and CDR2 YFSETQ. CDR3 nucleotide sequence: TGCGCCAGCAGCTCGGCTAGCGTAGACACGCAGTATTTT. Its translation is CASSSASVDTQYF.

The chain combines TRBV20-1 with TRBJ2-1; 16 bases line up with TRBD2. Germline V gene data show CDR1 as DFQATT and CDR2 as SNEGSKA (reference sequence). This CDR3 is built from 17 residues. V lost 3 bases, J lost 4 bases, and 6 bases stayed unmatched. The CDR3 sequence: CSASAGLAGGRYNEQFF. In DNA, the CDR3 is TGCAGTGCTAGTGCGGGACTAGCGGGAGGGAGGTACAATGAGCAGTTCTTC.

The chain couples TRBV20-1 to TRBJ1-2; D call uncertain. Trimming shortened V by 4 bases and J by 4 bases, and 13 bases separated the two germline ends. CDR1 is DFQATT, CDR2 SNEGSKA, per germline (reference sequence). The CDR3 runs 13 residues. CDR3 DNA: TGCAGTGCTATTCCCGCGGATGGCTATGGCTACACCTTC. It yields the protein CSAIPADGYGYTF.

This clonotype was detected a few times. CDR3 loop: CATSDSGLAGGRNEQFF. Written as DNA, the CDR3 is TGTGCCACCAGTGACTCCGGACTAGCGGGAGGGCGTAATGAGCAGTTCTTC. The rearrangement uses TRBV24-1 and TRBJ2-1; 15 bases agree with TRBD2. The V gene's germline CDR1 is KGHDR and CDR2 SFDVKD. CDR3 length equals 17 residues. V shed 4 bases and J 7 bases; nucleotides not matched to a gene: 7.

This clonotype was observed at least ten times. The chain couples TRBV29-1 to TRBJ2-1; D unclear. The CDR3 runs 13 residues. Germline CDR1 reads SQVTM; CDR2 reads ANQGSEA. V gave up 1 base and J gave up 0 bases, with 4 bases separating them. This CDR3 reads CSVEGTSYNEQFF. DNA for the CDR3: TGCAGCGTTGAAGGGACCTCCTACAATGAGCAGTTCTTC.

Concerning this clonotype: An end of the junction does not agree with germline; a read error may underlie this. This chain joins TRBV10-3 and TRBJ1-2; D possibly corresponds to TRBD1 (5 bases). Germline V gene data show CDR1 as ENHRY and CDR2 as SYGVKD. The CDR3 consists of 15 residues. This CDR3 reads CAISESGGASYGYTF. The CDR3, as DNA: TGTGCCATCAGTGAGTCAGGCGGGGCCTCCTATGGATACACCTTC.

This chain connects TRBV7-6 to TRBJ2-7; 7 bases are a match to TRBD2. With 5 bases clipped from V and 4 bases from J, the junction kept 11 bases outside the gene matches. The CDR3 contains 15 residues. The germline gives CDR1 SGHVS, CDR2 FNYEAQ. The CDR3: CASSPAGGEGYEQYF. The CDR3 nucleotides are TGTGCCAGCAGCCCCGCCGGCGGGGAGGGGTACGAGCAGTACTTC.

The rearrangement links TRBV5-1 to TRBJ2-1; D is undetermined. The CDR3 is 15 residues long. Germline V gives CDR1 SGHRS, CDR2 YFSETQ. The V gene lost 0 bases and the J gene lost 1 base, with 8 bases spanning the gap. Here the CDR3 DNA reads TGCGCCAGCAGCTTGGCAAATCCTTCCTACAATGAGCAGTTCTTC. Amino acid sequence: CASSLANPSYNEQFF.

This sequence joins TRBV5-1 and TRBJ2-5; possibly TRBD1 or TRBD2 for D (5 bases each). The CDR3 spans 14 residues. Germline V gives CDR1 SGHRS, CDR2 YFSETQ. The V and J ends lost 4 bases and 5 bases respectively, with 15 bases between them. The CDR3 sequence: CASSPGWGFETQYF. DNA for the CDR3: TGCGCCAGCAGCCCAGGATGGGGGTTCGAGACCCAGTACTTC.

The chain combines TRBV11-3 with TRBJ1-2; 9 bases are a match to TRBD1. V shed 0 bases, J shed 8 bases, and the junction held 13 bases outside the gene matches. This CDR3 has 17 residues. Germline CDR1 reads SGHNT; CDR2 reads YENEEA. Here the CDR3 reads CASSLDQGTGILRGYTF. CDR3 coding DNA: TGTGCCAGCAGCTTAGATCAGGGGACAGGGATCCTCCGGGGCTACACCTTC.